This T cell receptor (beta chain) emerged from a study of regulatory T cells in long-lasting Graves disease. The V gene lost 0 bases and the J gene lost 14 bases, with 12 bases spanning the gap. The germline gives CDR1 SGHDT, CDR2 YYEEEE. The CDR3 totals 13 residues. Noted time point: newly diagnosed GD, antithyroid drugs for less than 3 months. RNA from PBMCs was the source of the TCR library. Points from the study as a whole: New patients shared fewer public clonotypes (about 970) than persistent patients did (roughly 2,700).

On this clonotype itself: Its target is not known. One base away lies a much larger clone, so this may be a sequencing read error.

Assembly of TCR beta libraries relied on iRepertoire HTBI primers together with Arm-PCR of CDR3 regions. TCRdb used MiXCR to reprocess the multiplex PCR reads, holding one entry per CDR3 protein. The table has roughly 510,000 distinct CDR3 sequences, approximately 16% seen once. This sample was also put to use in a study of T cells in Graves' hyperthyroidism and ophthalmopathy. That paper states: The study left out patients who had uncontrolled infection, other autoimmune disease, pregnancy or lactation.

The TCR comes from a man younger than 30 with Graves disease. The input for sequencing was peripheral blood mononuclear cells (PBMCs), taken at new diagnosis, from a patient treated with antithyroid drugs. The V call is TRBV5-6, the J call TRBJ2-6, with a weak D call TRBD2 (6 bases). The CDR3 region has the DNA TGTGCCAGCAGCTTGGGCAGGGAGGAATTCCTGACTTTC. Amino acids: CASSLGREEFLTF.